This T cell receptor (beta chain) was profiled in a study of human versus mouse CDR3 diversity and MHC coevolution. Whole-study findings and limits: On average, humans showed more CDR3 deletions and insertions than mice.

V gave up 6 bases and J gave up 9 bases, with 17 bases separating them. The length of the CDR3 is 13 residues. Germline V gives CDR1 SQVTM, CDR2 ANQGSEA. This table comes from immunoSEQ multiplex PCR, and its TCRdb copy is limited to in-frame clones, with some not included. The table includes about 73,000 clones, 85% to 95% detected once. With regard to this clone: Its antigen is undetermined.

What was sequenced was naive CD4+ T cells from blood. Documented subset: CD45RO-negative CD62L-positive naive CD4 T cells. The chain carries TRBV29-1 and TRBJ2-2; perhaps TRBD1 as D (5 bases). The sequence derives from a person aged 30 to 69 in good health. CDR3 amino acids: CSVTTVFDRELFF. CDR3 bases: TGCAGCGTGACGACAGTTTTTGACCGGGAGCTGTTTTTT.